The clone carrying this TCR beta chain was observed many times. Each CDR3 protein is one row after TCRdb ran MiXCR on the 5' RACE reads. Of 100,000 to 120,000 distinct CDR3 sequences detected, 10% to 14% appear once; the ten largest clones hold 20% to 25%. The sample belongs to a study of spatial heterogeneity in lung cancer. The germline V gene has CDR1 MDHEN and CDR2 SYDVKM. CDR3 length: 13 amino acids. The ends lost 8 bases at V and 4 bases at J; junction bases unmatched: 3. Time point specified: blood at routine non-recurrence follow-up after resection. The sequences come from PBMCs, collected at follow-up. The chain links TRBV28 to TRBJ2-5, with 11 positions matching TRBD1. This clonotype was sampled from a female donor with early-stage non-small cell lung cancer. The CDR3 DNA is TGTGCCAGCGGACAGGGGGCAGGAGAGACCCAGTACTTC. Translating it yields CASGQGAGETQYF.